The 20 T cell receptor beta chains presented below share a single source sample, sequenced in a study of control samples from healthy donors and cancer patients. Some clones are missing from TCRdb's copy, which holds only in-frame ones; the method was immunoSEQ multiplex PCR. The table includes 120,000 to 150,000 clones, around 92% detected once. The sample taken for sequencing was blood. Receptors originate from a man aged 25 to 40 in good health.

CDR3 DNA: TGTGCCAGCATCCGGGACAGGAATAATCAGCCCCAGCATTTT. Translated: CASIRDRNNQPQHF. The chain recombines TRBV2 with TRBJ1-5; TRBD1 agrees at 8 bases. CDR3 length equals 14 residues. Trimming cost V 7 bases and J 4 bases; bases outside gene matches: 6. The V gene's germline CDR1 is SNHLY and CDR2 FYNNEI.

This chain connects TRBV19 to TRBJ1-6; the D gene is possibly TRBD1 (6 bases). Germline V gene lookup returns CDR1 LNHDA and CDR2 SQIVND (reference sequence). The CDR3 covers 15 residues. Trimming removed 4 bases at V and 6 bases at J, with 13 bases between. The CDR3 nucleotides read TGTGCCAGTAGTACAGGCACAGGGTTTAATTCACCCCTCCACTTT. Amino acids: CASSTGTGFNSPLHF.

The J gene is TRBJ1-1, the V gene TRBV5-1; 7 bases align to TRBD1. The CDR3 covers 14 residues. The junction had 5 bases not matched to a gene; V was cut back by 3 bases and J by 3 bases. The germline gives CDR1 SGHRS, CDR2 YFSETQ. CDR3 nucleotide sequence: TGCGCCAGCAGCTGGACAGGAGGGGACACTGAAGCTTTCTTT. This codes for CASSWTGGDTEAFF.

A remark on this clone: Other DNA sequences of this sample code for an identical CDR3. The chain has TRBV6-5 and TRBJ1-5, with 7 bases fitting TRBD1. This CDR3 contains 15 residues. Germline V gene sequence: CDR1 MNHEY, CDR2 SVGAGI. J was trimmed by 0 bases and V by 6 bases; bases with no gene match: 5. CDR3 residues: CASRTTGYSNQPQHF. CDR3 DNA: TGTGCCAGCAGAACGACAGGGTATAGCAATCAGCCCCAGCATTTT.

This chain links TRBV24-1 with TRBJ1-2; D is uncertain. This CDR3 is 11 amino acids long. Germline V gene data show CDR1 as KGHDR and CDR2 as SFDVKD. Trimming pared 12 bases from V and 8 bases from J, leaving 15 bases between. Here the CDR3 reads CAEGRTGGYTF. The CDR3 region has the DNA TGTGCCGAAGGACGGACCGGCGGCTACACCTTC.

In this sample, this clone turned up once. V gene TRBV5-1 combines with J gene TRBJ2-7; no clear D. Trimming took off 4 bases at V and 4 bases at J, with 12 bases between the two ends. The CDR3 sequence is 13 residues long. From germline, CDR1 is SGHRS and CDR2 YFSETQ. The CDR3 is CASSTDGIYEQYF. The CDR3 coding sequence is TGCGCCAGCAGCACGGACGGAATATACGAGCAGTACTTC.

The chain combines TRBV27 with TRBJ2-1, with unresolved D. Germline CDR1 and CDR2: MNHEY and SMNVEV (reference sequence). This CDR3 is built from 12 residues. Trimming removed 5 bases at V and 6 bases at J, with 8 bases between. CDR3 protein: CASSPIANEQFF. In nucleotides, the CDR3 is TGTGCCAGCAGTCCAATAGCCAATGAGCAGTTCTTC.

The chain joins TRBV20-1 to TRBJ2-7; D gene unclear. Germline values: CDR1 DFQATT, CDR2 SNEGSKA (reference sequence). This CDR3 region has 13 residues. The ends were cut back, 3 bases at V and 5 bases at J, with 14 bases in the middle. The CDR3 nucleotides read TGCAGTGCTAGTTTATATGCGCAGGACGAGCAGTACTTC. Translating it yields CSASLYAQDEQYF.

This clone was recorded once. V usage is TRBV13 and J usage is TRBJ2-1; no reliable D call. CDR1 is PRHDT, CDR2 FYEKMQ, per germline (reference sequence). CDR3 length: 12 amino acids. The germline V and J ends were trimmed by 5 bases and 7 bases, with 9 bases remaining between them. In DNA form, the CDR3 reads TGTGCCAGCAGCGAAACTGGGAATGAGCAGTTCTTC. Encoded protein: CASSETGNEQFF.

This sequence joins TRBV3-1 (or the pseudogene TRBV3-2) and TRBJ2-3; the match to TRBD2 covers 11 bases. V lost 5 bases to trimming and J lost 2 bases; unmatched junction nucleotides: 3. The CDR3 runs to 15 residues. CDR1 LGHDT and CDR2 YNNKEL come from the germline V gene (reference sequence). The CDR3: CASSVAGGPTDTQYF. CDR3 DNA sequence: TGTGCCAGCAGCGTAGCGGGGGGGCCCACAGATACGCAGTATTTT.

The chain combines TRBV23-1 with TRBJ1-2; no clear D. Being an ORF, TRBV23-1 has a function that is uncertain. The CDR3 is 14 amino acids. V shed 0 bases and J shed 2 bases, with 7 bases lying between them. CDR3 residues: CASSQSATNYGYTF. The CDR3 DNA is TGCGCCAGCAGTCAATCAGCCACCAACTATGGCTACACCTTC.

V usage is TRBV27 and J usage is TRBJ1-2, with 9 bases lining up with TRBD1. The CDR3 is made up of 14 amino acids. Per the germline V gene, CDR1 is MNHEY and CDR2 is SMNVEV (reference sequence). Trimming cost V 8 bases and J 3 bases; bases outside gene matches: 7. The CDR3 DNA reads TGTGCCAGCCGACGACAGGGGGGAGACTATGGCTACACCTTC. This translates into CASRRQGGDYGYTF.

In DNA, the CDR3 is TGTGCCAGCAGCCTCGAGGGGCGCCACGAGCAGTACTTC. Amino acids: CASSLEGRHEQYF. The gene calls are TRBV6-5 and TRBJ2-7; D might be TRBD1 or TRBD2, each matching 5 bases. Germline CDR1 is MNHEY and CDR2 is SVGAGI. V was pared by 6 bases and J by 5 bases, with 14 bases between. The CDR3 covers 13 residues.

The chain employs TRBV7-2 and TRBJ1-2, with unresolved D. The CDR3 extends over 13 amino acids. Germline CDR1 is SGHTA and CDR2 is FQGNSA. Trimming left V 0 bases short and J 4 bases short, with 6 bases between. CDR3 residues: CASSLATSYGYTF. The CDR3 DNA sequence: TGTGCCAGCAGCTTAGCGACTAGCTATGGCTACACCTTC.

The chain uses TRBV10-3 and TRBJ1-2, with 12 bases fitting TRBD1. CDR1 is ENHRY and CDR2 is SYGVKD in the germline V gene. This CDR3 has 16 residues. Trimming removed 2 bases from V and 4 bases from J; junction bases left unmatched: 5. The CDR3 bases are TGTGCCATCAGTGAGGCAGGGGGACAGGGGGCCTATGGCTACACCTTC. Residues: CAISEAGGQGAYGYTF.

CDR3 sequence: CASRRGSSTEAFF. As DNA, the CDR3 is TGTGCCAGCAGGCGGGGCAGTTCCACTGAAGCTTTCTTT. J is TRBJ1-1 and V is TRBV7-8; a possible D gene is TRBD1 (5 bases). There are 13 residues in the CDR3. V lost 6 bases to trimming and J lost 4 bases, with 12 bases between them. CDR1 and CDR2 from the germline V gene are SGHVS and FQNEAQ.

The rearrangement links TRBV10-3 to TRBJ1-3; weak D call: TRBD1 (5 bases). V was pared by 2 bases and J by 3 bases, with 11 bases between. The CDR3 has 15 amino acids. In germline, CDR1 is ENHRY, CDR2 SYGVKD. This CDR3 is CAISEPRTSGNTIYF. The CDR3 nucleotides read TGTGCCATCAGTGAGCCTCGGACAAGTGGAAACACCATATATTTT.

This chain links TRBV18 with TRBJ2-3; D call uncertain. The length of the CDR3 is 18 residues. Trimming removed 2 bases from V and 0 bases from J, with 18 bases in between. Looked up from germline, CDR1 is KGHSH and CDR2 is LQKENI. CDR3 sequence reads: CASSPDGPTGTSTDTQYF. In DNA form, the CDR3 reads TGTGCCAGCTCACCAGATGGTCCGACTGGAACTAGCACAGATACGCAGTATTTT.

The V call is TRBV24-1, the J call TRBJ1-4; the match to TRBD1 covers 9 bases. This CDR3 has 17 residues. V lost 3 bases and J lost 10; bases outside the gene matches: 14. Germline-derived CDR1 and CDR2 are KGHDR and SFDVKD. The CDR3 loop is CATSDPNRTGVFGKLFF. For the CDR3, the DNA is TGTGCCACCAGTGATCCCAATCGGACAGGGGTTTTTGGAAAACTGTTTTTT.

The chain joins TRBV12-5 to TRBJ1-5, with D maybe TRBD1 (5 bases). Germline CDR1 is LGHNT and CDR2 is FRNRAP. Deletions cut 1 base from V and 5 bases from J, with 12 bases between. The CDR3 has 15 residues. This CDR3 is CASGLAGGGYQPQHF. The CDR3 DNA sequence: TGTGCTAGTGGTTTGGCCGGGGGAGGGTATCAGCCCCAGCATTTT.